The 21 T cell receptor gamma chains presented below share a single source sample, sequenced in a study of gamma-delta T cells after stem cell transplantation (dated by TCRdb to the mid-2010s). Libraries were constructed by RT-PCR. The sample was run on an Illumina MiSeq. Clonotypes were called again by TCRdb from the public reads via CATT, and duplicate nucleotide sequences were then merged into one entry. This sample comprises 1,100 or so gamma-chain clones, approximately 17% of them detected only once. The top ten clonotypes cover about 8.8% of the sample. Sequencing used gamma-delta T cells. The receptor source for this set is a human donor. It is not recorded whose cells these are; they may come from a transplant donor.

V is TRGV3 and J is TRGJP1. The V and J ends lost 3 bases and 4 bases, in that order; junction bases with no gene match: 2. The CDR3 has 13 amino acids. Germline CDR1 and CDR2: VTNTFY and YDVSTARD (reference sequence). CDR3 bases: TGTGCCACCTGGGACCTCACTGGTTGGTTCAAGATATTT. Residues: CATWDLTGWFKIF.

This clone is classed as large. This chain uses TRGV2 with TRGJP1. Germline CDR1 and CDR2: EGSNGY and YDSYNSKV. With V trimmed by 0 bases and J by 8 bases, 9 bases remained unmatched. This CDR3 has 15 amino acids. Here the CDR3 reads CATWDGLVYGWFKIF. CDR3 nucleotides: TGTGCCACCTGGGACGGGCTGGTTTACGGTTGGTTCAAGATATTT.

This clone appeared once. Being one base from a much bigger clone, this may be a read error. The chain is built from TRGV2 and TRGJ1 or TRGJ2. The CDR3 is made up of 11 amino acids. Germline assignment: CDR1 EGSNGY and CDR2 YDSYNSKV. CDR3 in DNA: TGTGCCAACTGGGATCAACGTAAGAAACTCTTT. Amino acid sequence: CANWDQRKKLF.

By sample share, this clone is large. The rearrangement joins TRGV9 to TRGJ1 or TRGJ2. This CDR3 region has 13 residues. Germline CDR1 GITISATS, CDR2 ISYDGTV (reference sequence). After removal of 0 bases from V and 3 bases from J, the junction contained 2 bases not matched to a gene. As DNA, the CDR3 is TGTGCCTTGTGGGAGGTGCGTTATTATAAGAAACTCTTT. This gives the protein CALWEVRYYKKLF.

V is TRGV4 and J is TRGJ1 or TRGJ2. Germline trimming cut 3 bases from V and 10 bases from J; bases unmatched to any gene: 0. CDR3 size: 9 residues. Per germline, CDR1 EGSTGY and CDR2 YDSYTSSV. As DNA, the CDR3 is TGTGCCACCTGGGATAAGAAACTCTTT. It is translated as CATWDKKLF.

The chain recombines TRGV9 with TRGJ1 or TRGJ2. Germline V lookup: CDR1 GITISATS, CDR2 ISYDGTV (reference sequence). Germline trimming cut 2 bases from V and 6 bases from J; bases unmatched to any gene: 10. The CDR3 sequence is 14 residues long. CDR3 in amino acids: CALWEGSRGYKKLF. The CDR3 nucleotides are TGTGCCTTGTGGGAGGGTAGCCGGGGTTATAAGAAACTCTTT.

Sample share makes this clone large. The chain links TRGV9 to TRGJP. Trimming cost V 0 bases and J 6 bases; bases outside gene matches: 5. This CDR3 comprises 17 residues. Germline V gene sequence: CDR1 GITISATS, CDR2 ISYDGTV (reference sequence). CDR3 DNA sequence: TGTGCCTTGTGGGAGGTGCACGCAGAGTTGGGCAAAAAAATCAAGGTATTT. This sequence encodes CALWEVHAELGKKIKVF.

CDR3: CATWDLETYYKKLF. In DNA form, the CDR3 reads TGTGCCACCTGGGACCTAGAGACTTATTATAAGAAACTCTTT. The V call is TRGV3, the J call TRGJ1 or TRGJ2. The germline CDR1 and CDR2 sequences are VTNTFY and YDVSTARD (reference sequence). There are 14 residues in the CDR3. V was pared by 3 bases and J by 3 bases, with 8 bases of the junction left unmatched.

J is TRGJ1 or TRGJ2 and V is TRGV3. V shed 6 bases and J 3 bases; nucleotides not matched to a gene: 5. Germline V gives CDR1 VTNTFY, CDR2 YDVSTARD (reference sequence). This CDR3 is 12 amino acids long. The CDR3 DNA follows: TGTGCCACCTGGCCCCTTTATTATAAGAAACTCTTT. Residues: CATWPLYYKKLF.

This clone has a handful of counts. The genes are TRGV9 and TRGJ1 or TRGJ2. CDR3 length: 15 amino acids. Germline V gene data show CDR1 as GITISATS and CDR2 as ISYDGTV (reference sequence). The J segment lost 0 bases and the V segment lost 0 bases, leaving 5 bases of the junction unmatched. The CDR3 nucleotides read TGTGCCTTGTGGGAGGTGCACCTGAATTATTATAAGAAACTCTTT. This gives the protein CALWEVHLNYYKKLF.

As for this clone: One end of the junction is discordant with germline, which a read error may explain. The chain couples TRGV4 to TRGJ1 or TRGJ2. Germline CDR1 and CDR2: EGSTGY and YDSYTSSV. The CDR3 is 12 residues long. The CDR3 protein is CAAWDGNYKRLF. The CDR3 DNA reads TGTGCCGCCTGGGATGGAAATTATAAGAGACTCTTT.

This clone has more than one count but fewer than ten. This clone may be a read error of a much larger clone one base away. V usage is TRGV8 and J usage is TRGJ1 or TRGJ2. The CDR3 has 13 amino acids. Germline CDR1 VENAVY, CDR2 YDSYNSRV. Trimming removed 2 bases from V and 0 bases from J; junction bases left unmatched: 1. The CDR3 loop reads CATWDMNYYKKLF. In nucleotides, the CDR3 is TGTGCCACCTGGGATATGAATTATTATAAGAAACTCTTT.

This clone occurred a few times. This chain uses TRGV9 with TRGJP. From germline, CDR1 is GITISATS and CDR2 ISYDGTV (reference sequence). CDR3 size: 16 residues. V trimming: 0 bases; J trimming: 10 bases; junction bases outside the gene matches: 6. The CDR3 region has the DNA TGTGCCTTGTGGGAGGTGGGGCTATTGGGCAAAAAAATCAAGGTATTT. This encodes CALWEVGLLGKKIKVF.

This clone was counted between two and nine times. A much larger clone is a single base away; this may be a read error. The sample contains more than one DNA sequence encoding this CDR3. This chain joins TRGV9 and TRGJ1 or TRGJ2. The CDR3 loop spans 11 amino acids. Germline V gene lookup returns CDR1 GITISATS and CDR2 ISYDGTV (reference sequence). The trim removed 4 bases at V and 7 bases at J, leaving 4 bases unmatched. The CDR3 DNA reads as TGTGCCTTGTGGGAAGGCTATAAGAAACTCTTT. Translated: CALWEGYKKLF.

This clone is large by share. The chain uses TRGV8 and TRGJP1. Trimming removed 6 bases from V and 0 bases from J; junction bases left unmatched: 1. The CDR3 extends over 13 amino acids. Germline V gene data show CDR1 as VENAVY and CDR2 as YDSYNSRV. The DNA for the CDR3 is TGTGCCACCTGGAATACCACTGGTTGGTTCAAGATATTT. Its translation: CATWNTTGWFKIF.

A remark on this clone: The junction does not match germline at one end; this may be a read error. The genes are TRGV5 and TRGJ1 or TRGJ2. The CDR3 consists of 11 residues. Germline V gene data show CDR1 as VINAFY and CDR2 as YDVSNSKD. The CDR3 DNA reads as TGCGCCACCTGGGATACCCATAAGAAACTCTTT. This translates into CATWDTHKKLF.

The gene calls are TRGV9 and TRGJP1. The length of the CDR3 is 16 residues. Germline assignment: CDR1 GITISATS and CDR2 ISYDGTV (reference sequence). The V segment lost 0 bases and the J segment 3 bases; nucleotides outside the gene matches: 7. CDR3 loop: CALWEVHSPTGWFKIF. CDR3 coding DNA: TGTGCCTTGTGGGAGGTGCATTCCCCCACTGGTTGGTTCAAGATATTT.

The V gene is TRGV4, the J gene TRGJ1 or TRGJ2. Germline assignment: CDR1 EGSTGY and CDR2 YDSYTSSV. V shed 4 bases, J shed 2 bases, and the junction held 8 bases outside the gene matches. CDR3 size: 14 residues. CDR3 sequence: CATWDPHHYYKKLF. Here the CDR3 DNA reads TGTGCCACCTGGGACCCACACCATTATTATAAGAAACTCTTT.

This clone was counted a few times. CDR3 in amino acids: CATWDGQLDYKKLF. The DNA for the CDR3 is TGTGCCACCTGGGATGGGCAACTTGATTATAAGAAACTCTTT. The chain is built from TRGV4 and TRGJ1 or TRGJ2. The CDR3 totals 14 residues. The V gene's germline CDR1 is EGSTGY and CDR2 YDSYTSSV. With 0 bases clipped from V and 5 bases from J, the junction kept 7 bases outside the gene matches.

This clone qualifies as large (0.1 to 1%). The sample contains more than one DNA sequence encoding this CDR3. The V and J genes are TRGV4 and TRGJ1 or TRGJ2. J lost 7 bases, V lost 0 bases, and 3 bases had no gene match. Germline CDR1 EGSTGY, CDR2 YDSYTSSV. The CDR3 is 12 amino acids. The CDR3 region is CATWDGPYKKLF. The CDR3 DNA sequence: TGTGCCACCTGGGATGGGCCCTATAAGAAACTCTTT.

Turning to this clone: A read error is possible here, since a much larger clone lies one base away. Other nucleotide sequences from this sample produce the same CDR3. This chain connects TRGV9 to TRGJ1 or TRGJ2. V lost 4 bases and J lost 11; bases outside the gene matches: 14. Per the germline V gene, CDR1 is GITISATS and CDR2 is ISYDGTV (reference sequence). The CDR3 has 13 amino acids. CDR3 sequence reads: CALWEVGRGEKLF. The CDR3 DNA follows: TGTGCCTTGTGGGAAGTAGGTAGGGGAGAGAAACTCTTT.